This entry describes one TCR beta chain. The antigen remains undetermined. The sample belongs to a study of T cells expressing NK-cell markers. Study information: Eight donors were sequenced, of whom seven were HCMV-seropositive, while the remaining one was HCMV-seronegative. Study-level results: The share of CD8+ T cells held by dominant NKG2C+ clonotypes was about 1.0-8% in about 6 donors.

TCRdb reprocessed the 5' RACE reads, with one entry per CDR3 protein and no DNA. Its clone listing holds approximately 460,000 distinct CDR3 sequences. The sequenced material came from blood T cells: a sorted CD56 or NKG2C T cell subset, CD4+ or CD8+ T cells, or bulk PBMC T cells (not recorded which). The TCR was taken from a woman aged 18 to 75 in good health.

The CDR3 reads CASTVGLGTGELFF. The chain couples TRBV19 to TRBJ2-2; TCRdb returns TRBD2, unconfirmable since there is no DNA. The CDR3 runs to 14 residues. The germline V gene has CDR1 LNHDA and CDR2 SQIVND (reference sequence). Complete variable domain (other parts from reference TRBV19 and TRBJ2-2): DGGITQSPKYLFRKEGQNVTLSCEQNLNHDAMYWYRQDPGQGLRLIYYSQIVNDFQKGDIAEGYSVSREKKESFPLTVTSAQKNPTAFYLCASTVGLGTGELFFGEGSRLTVL.